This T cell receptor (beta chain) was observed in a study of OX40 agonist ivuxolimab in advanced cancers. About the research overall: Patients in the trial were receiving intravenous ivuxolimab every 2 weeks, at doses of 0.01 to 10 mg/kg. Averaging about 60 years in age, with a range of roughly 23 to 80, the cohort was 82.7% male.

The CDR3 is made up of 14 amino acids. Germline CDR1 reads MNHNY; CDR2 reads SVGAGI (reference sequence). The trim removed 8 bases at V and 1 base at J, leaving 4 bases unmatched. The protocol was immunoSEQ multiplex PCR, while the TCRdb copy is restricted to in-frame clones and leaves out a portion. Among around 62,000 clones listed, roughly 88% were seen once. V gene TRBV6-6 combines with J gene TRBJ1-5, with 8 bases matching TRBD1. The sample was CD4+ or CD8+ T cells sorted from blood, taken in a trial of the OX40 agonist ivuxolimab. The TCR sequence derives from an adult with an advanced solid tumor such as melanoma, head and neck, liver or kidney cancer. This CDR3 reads CASDRGRSNQPQHF. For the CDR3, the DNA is TGTGCCAGCGACAGGGGAAGAAGCAATCAGCCCCAGCATTTT.